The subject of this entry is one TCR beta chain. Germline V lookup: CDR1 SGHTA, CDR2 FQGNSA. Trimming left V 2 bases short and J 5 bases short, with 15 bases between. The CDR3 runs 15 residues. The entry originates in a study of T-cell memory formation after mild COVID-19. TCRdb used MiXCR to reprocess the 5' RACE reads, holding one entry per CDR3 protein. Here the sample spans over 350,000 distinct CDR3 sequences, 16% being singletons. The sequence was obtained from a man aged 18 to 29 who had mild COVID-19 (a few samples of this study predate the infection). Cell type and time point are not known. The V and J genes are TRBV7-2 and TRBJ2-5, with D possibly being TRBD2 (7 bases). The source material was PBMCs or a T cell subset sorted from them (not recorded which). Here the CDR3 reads CASSLTWGGLETQYF. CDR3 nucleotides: TGTGCCAGCAGCTTAACATGGGGGGGCCTGGAGACCCAGTACTTC.